This T cell receptor beta chain emerged from a study of OX40 agonist ivuxolimab in advanced cancers. Study-wide background: A mean age of around 63 years, range about 20 to 90, was recorded, and more than 80% were male.

Germline trimming cut 0 bases from V and 7 bases from J; bases unmatched to any gene: 1. There are 13 residues in the CDR3. In germline, CDR1 is SGHRS, CDR2 YFSETQ. A history of autoimmune disease or systemic immunosuppression excluded patients. Assay: immunoSEQ multiplex PCR; the TCRdb copy retains only in-frame clones and omits some. The data contain 35,000 to 40,000 clones, about 88% of them seen just once; the ten biggest clones take up roughly 2.6%. This chain links TRBV5-1 with TRBJ1-1; the match to TRBD1 covers 9 bases. This sequence originates from an adult with an advanced solid tumor such as melanoma, head and neck, liver or kidney cancer. Sample: CD4+ or CD8+ T cells sorted from blood, taken in a trial of the OX40 agonist ivuxolimab. The CDR3 region is CASSLGGQGEAFF. CDR3 coding DNA: TGCGCCAGCAGCTTGGGGGGACAGGGTGAAGCTTTCTTT.